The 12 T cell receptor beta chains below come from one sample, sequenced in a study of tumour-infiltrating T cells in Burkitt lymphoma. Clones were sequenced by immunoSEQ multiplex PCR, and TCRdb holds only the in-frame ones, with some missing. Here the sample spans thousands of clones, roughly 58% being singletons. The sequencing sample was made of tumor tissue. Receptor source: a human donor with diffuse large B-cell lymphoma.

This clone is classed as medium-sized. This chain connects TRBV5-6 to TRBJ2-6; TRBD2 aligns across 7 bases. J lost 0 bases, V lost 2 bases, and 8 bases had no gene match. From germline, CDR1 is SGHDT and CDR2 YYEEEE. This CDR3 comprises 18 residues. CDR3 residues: CASSFVGGGLSGANVLTF. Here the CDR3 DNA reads TGTGCCAGCAGCTTTGTTGGGGGGGGACTCTCTGGGGCCAACGTCCTGACTTTC.

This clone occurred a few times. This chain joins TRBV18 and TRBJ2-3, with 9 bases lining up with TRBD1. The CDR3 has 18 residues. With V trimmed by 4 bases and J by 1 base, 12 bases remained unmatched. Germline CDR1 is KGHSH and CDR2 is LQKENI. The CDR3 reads CASSRPDRGKLGTDTQYF. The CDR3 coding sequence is TGTGCCAGCTCACGGCCGGACAGGGGTAAACTAGGCACAGATACGCAGTATTTT.

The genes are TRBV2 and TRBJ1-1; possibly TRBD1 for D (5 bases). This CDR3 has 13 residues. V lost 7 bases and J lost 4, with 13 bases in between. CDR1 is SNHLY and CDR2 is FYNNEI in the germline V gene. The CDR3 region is CASTTERGTEAFF. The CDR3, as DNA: TGTGCCAGCACTACGGAGAGGGGCACTGAAGCTTTCTTT. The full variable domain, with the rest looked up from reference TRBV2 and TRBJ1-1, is EPEVTQTPSHQVTQMGQEVILRCVPISNHLYFYWYRQILGQKVEFLVSFYNNEISEKSEIFDDQFSVERPDGSNFTLKIRSTKLEDSAMYFCASTTERGTEAFFGQGTRLTVV.

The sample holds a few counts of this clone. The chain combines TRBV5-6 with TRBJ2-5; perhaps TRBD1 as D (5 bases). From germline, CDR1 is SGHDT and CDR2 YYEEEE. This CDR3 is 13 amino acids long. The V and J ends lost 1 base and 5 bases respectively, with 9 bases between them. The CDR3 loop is CASSLRGGETQYF. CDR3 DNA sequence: TGTGCCAGCAGCTTGAGGGGTGGCGAGACCCAGTACTTC.

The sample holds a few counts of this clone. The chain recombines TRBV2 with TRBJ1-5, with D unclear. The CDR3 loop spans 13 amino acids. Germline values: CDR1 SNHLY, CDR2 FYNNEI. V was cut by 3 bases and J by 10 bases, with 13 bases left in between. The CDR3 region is CASSEEREVPQHF. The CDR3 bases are TGTGCCAGCAGTGAGGAGAGGGAAGTTCCCCAGCATTTT.

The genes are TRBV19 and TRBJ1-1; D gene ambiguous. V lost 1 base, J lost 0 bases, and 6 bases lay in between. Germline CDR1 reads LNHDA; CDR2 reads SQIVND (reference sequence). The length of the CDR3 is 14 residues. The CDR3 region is CASSIAPMNTEAFF. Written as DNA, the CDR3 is TGTGCCAGTAGTATAGCTCCCATGAACACTGAAGCTTTCTTT.

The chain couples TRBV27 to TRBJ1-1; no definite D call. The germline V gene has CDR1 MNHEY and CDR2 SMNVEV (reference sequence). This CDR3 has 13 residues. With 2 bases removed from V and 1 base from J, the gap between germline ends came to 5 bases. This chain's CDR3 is CASSLGANTEAFF. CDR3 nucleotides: TGTGCCAGCAGTTTAGGAGCGAACACTGAAGCTTTCTTT.

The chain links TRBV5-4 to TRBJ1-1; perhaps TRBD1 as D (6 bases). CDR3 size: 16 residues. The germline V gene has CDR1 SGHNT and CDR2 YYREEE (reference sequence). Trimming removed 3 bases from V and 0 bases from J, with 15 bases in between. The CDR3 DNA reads TGTGCCAGCAGCTCCCCGGGGGGGCTGATGAACACTGAAGCTTTCTTT. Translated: CASSSPGGLMNTEAFF. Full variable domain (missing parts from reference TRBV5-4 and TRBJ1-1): ETGVTQSPTHLIKTRGQQVTLRCSSQSGHNTVSWYQQALGQGPQFIFQYYREEENGRGNFPPRFSGLQFPNYSSELNVNALELDDSALYLCASSSPGGLMNTEAFFGQGTRLTVV.

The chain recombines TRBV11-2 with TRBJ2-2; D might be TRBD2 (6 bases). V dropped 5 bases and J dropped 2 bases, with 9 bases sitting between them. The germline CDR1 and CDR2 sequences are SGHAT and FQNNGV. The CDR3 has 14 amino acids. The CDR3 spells CASSPSVNTGELFF. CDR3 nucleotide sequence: TGTGCCAGCAGCCCTAGCGTTAACACCGGGGAGCTGTTTTTT.

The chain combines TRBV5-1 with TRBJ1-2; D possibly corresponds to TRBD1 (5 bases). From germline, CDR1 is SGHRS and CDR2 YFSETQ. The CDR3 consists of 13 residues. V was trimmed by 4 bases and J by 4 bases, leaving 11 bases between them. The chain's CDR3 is CASSPDSAYGYTF. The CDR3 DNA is TGCGCCAGCAGCCCAGACAGCGCCTATGGCTACACCTTC.

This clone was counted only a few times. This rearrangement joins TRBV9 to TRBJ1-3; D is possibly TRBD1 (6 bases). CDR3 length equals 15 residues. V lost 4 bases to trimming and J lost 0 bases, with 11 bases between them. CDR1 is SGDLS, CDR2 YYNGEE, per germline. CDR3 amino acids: CASSPGQNSGNTIYF. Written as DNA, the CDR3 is TGTGCCAGCAGCCCCGGACAGAACTCTGGAAACACCATATATTTT.

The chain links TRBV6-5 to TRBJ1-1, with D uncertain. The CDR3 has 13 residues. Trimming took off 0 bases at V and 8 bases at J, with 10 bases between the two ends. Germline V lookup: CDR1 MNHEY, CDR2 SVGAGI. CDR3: CASSYSSRTEAFF. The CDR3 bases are TGTGCCAGCAGTTACTCTTCCAGGACGGAAGCTTTCTTT.